Each of the 8 T cell receptor beta chains below was sequenced from the same sample in a study of blood T cell repertoires in COVID-19. Assay used: immunoSEQ multiplex PCR; TCRdb lists only in-frame clones, some missing. The sample holds 200,000 to 300,000 clones, 80% to 85% seen once. Sequencing used peripheral blood. Every receptor here comes from a woman aged 55-69 years with active or convalescent COVID-19.

The chain combines TRBV4-3 with TRBJ2-1; 8 bases agree with TRBD1. Germline CDR1 LGHNA, CDR2 YSLEER. The CDR3 sequence is 13 residues long. The J segment lost 12 bases and the V segment lost 1 base, leaving 5 bases of the junction unmatched. The CDR3 nucleotides are TGCGCCAGCAGCCAAGGGACCGGGACAGGGCAGTTCTTC. It is translated as CASSQGTGTGQFF.

The V gene is TRBV6-5, the J gene TRBJ1-2; 11 bases fit TRBD1. The germline CDR1 and CDR2 sequences are MNHEY and SVGAGI. This CDR3 spans 16 amino acids. V shed 4 bases, J shed 7 bases, and the junction held 11 bases outside the gene matches. The CDR3 DNA is TGTGCCAGCAGTTCTGGACAGGGGGCTTCAGTAAGTGGCTACACCTTC. This sequence encodes CASSSGQGASVSGYTF.

The CDR3 spells CASSPIRDREADEQFF. The CDR3 DNA is TGTGCCAGCAGTCCCATCCGGGACAGGGAGGCCGATGAGCAGTTCTTC. This chain uses TRBV6-2 or TRBV6-3 with TRBJ2-1, with 9 bases lining up with TRBD1. Germline trimming cut 5 bases from V and 8 bases from J; bases unmatched to any gene: 13. The CDR3 length is 16 residues. Germline CDR1 and CDR2: MNHEY and SVGEGT.

The V call is TRBV4-3, the J call TRBJ2-7, with D maybe TRBD1 (6 bases). This CDR3 spans 14 amino acids. Germline CDR1 LGHNA, CDR2 YSLEER. V was shortened by 4 bases and J by 3 bases, with 13 bases between the two germline ends. The CDR3 loop is CASSLIEGDYEQYF. DNA for the CDR3: TGCGCCAGCAGCCTCATCGAGGGGGACTACGAGCAGTACTTC.

J is TRBJ2-6 and V is TRBV7-9, with D unclear. Germline values: CDR1 SEHNR, CDR2 FQNEAQ (reference sequence). The V and J ends lost 4 bases and 4 bases respectively, with 11 bases between them. CDR3 length: 15 amino acids. This CDR3 reads CASSYAGAGANVLTF. The DNA of the CDR3 is TGTGCCAGCAGCTACGCCGGAGCCGGGGCCAACGTCCTGACTTTC. Supplemented by reference TRBV7-9 and TRBJ2-6, the full variable domain reads DTGVSQNPRHKITKRGQNVTFRCDPISEHNRLYWYRQTLGQGPEFLTYFQNEAQLEKSRLLSDRFSAERPKGSFSTLEIQRTEQGDSAMYLCASSYAGAGANVLTFGAGSRLTVL.

J is TRBJ2-3 and V is TRBV9; 8 bases align to TRBD2. V trimming: 0 bases; J trimming: 8 bases; junction bases outside the gene matches: 8. This CDR3 comprises 15 residues. The germline gives CDR1 SGDLS, CDR2 YYNGEE. CDR3 bases: TGTGCCAGCAGCGTAGCCGGGGGGGGGCAGGTTACGCAGTATTTT. It encodes CASSVAGGGQVTQYF.

V and J are TRBV5-1 and TRBJ1-4, with D hard to call. Trimming removed 5 bases from V and 5 bases from J, with 10 bases in between. Germline CDR1 is SGHRS and CDR2 is YFSETQ. This CDR3 comprises 13 residues. CDR3: CASREGLNEKLFF. The CDR3 DNA reads TGCGCCAGCAGGGAGGGTTTGAATGAAAAACTGTTTTTT. The entire variable domain, with the rest obtained from reference TRBV5-1 and TRBJ1-4, is as follows: KAGVTQTPRYLIKTRGQQVTLSCSPISGHRSVSWYQQTPGQGLQFLFEYFSETQRNKGNFPGRFSGRQFSNSRSEMNVSTLELGDSALYLCASREGLNEKLFFGSGTQLSVL.

This clone was counted a single time. The chain joins TRBV6-5 to TRBJ1-6; no firm D call. Trimming cost V 6 bases and J 7 bases, with 7 bases left between them. The CDR3 length is 12 residues. Looked up from germline, CDR1 is MNHEY and CDR2 is SVGAGI. The CDR3 is CASSQANSPLHF. The CDR3 DNA reads as TGTGCCAGCAGCCAAGCCAATTCACCCCTCCACTTT.